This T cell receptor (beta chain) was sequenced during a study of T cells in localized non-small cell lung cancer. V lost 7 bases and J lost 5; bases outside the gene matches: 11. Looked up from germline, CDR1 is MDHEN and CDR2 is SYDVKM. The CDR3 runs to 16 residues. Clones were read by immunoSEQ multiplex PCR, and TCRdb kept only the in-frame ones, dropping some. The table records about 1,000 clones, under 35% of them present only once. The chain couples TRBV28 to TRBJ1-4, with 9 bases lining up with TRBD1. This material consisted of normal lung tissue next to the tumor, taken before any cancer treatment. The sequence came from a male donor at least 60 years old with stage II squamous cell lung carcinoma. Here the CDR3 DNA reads TGTGCCAGCAAAGGCGCCGGGACAGGGATGAATGAAAAACTGTTTTTT. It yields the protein CASKGAGTGMNEKLFF.